A single sample gave rise to the 14 T cell receptor beta chains below, sequenced in a study of T cell responses to AZD1222 COVID-19 vaccine. Generated by immunoSEQ multiplex PCR, the TCRdb table keeps only in-frame clones and is missing some. In the table there are 83,000 or so clones, 80% to 95% of which are singletons. The material was peripheral blood, obtained 28 days after the second AZD1222 dose. The origin of the receptors is an adult who received the AZD1222 COVID-19 vaccine.

The chain employs TRBV2 and TRBJ1-5; D is unclear. Germline V gene lookup returns CDR1 SNHLY and CDR2 FYNNEI. The V and J ends lost 7 bases and 7 bases respectively, with 14 bases between them. The CDR3 is 13 residues long. CDR3 DNA sequence: TGTGCCAGCATGGCGGCAATCCTCCAGCCCCAGCATTTT. This encodes CASMAAILQPQHF.

The chain recombines TRBV28 with TRBJ2-1, with D possibly called TRBD1 or TRBD2 (5 bases each). Deletions cut 8 bases from V and 13 bases from J, with 15 bases between. Germline V lookup: CDR1 MDHEN, CDR2 SYDVKM. The CDR3 consists of 11 residues. CDR3 amino acids: CASGRDQRQFF. The CDR3 nucleotides read TGTGCCAGCGGTAGGGACCAGAGACAGTTCTTC.

V usage is TRBV9 and J usage is TRBJ2-7; either TRBD1 or TRBD2 may supply D (7 bases each). This CDR3 region has 17 residues. CDR1 is SGDLS, CDR2 YYNGEE, per germline. Between the trimmed V and J ends, which lost 3 bases and 2 bases, there was a span of 21 bases. CDR3 loop: CASSGVGGGSPPYEQYF. CDR3 DNA sequence: TGTGCCAGCAGCGGAGTAGGGGGCGGGAGTCCCCCCTACGAGCAGTACTTC.

The CDR3: CASRESTEAFF. The CDR3 DNA is TGTGCCAGCAGGGAAAGCACTGAAGCTTTCTTT. The chain combines TRBV2 with TRBJ1-1, with D uncertain. Germline-derived CDR1 and CDR2 are SNHLY and FYNNEI. The V gene lost 6 bases and the J gene lost 4 bases, with 6 bases spanning the gap. CDR3 size: 11 residues.

The chain links TRBV7-9 to TRBJ2-3; D might be TRBD1 (5 bases). V dropped 0 bases and J dropped 6 bases, with 19 bases sitting between them. The CDR3 covers 17 residues. The germline CDR1 and CDR2 sequences are SEHNR and FQNEAQ (reference sequence). CDR3 loop: CASSLAPQGMVGDTQYF. The CDR3 bases are TGTGCCAGCAGCTTAGCGCCCCAGGGAATGGTGGGGGATACGCAGTATTTT.

The chain combines TRBV6-5 with TRBJ2-7, with D perhaps TRBD1 (5 bases). CDR3 length: 13 residues. The germline gives CDR1 MNHEY, CDR2 SVGAGI. The V end lost 9 bases, the J end lost 0 bases, and 12 bases lay between the germline ends. The CDR3 DNA is TGTGCCAGTGATAGACAGCCCTCCTACGAGCAGTACTTC. Protein sequence: CASDRQPSYEQYF.

J is TRBJ2-5 and V is TRBV6-2 or TRBV6-3; D might be TRBD1 (6 bases). This CDR3 is 17 amino acids long. Between the trimmed V and J ends, which lost 2 bases and 5 bases, there was a span of 21 bases. CDR1 and CDR2 (germline): MNHEY, SVGEGT. In DNA, the CDR3 is TGTGCCAGCAGTTACGGGCAGGGGCTAGGATTTCAGGAGACCCAGTACTTC. Residues: CASSYGQGLGFQETQYF.

This clone is labeled medium-sized. The chain employs TRBV21-1 and TRBJ2-7; the table calls TRBD1, which could not be checked here. TRBV21-1 is labeled a pseudogene. The CDR3 totals 16 residues. CDR3 nucleotide sequence: TGTGCCAGCAGCACTTTACAGGGGTTGAGGTCCTACGAGCAGTACTTC. Residues: CASSTLQGLRSYEQYF.

The chain links TRBV27 to TRBJ2-1, with 8 bases aligning to TRBD1. Germline trimming cut 5 bases from V and 6 bases from J; bases unmatched to any gene: 6. The germline V gene encodes CDR1 MNHEY and CDR2 SMNVEV (reference sequence). The CDR3 totals 14 residues. CDR3 nucleotides: TGTGCCAGCAGTAACGGACAGGGCGGCAATGAGCAGTTCTTC. This gives the protein CASSNGQGGNEQFF.

The CDR3 DNA reads TGTGCCACCCAAGCTGTTTCCTACGAGCAGTACTTC. This sequence encodes CATQAVSYEQYF. The rearrangement joins TRBV10-3 to TRBJ2-7; D not resolved. V was trimmed by 10 bases and J by 1 base, leaving 11 bases between them. The CDR3 has 12 residues. Germline V lookup: CDR1 ENHRY, CDR2 SYGVKD.

V is TRBV5-4 and J is TRBJ2-7; 9 nucleotides line up with TRBD1. Looked up from germline, CDR1 is SGHNT and CDR2 is YYREEE (reference sequence). This CDR3 comprises 15 residues. The ends lost 3 bases at V and 0 bases at J; junction bases unmatched: 4. In DNA, the CDR3 is TGTGCCAGCAGCTCGGACAGGGGTGACTCCTACGAGCAGTACTTC. This gives the protein CASSSDRGDSYEQYF. Drawing the rest from reference TRBV5-4 and TRBJ2-7, the complete variable domain is ETGVTQSPTHLIKTRGQQVTLRCSSQSGHNTVSWYQQALGQGPQFIFQYYREEENGRGNFPPRFSGLQFPNYSSELNVNALELDDSALYLCASSSDRGDSYEQYFGPGTRLTVT.

The genes are TRBV11-2 and TRBJ2-7, with TRBD2 identical over 8 bases. Trimming cost V 5 bases and J 0 bases; bases outside gene matches: 6. The CDR3 covers 15 residues. Germline loops: CDR1 SGHAT, CDR2 FQNNGV. CDR3 nucleotide sequence: TGTGCCAGCAGCGATCCCGGGACTAGCTCCTACGAGCAGTACTTC. Protein: CASSDPGTSSYEQYF.

This clone is a singleton in its sample. The chain has TRBV19 and TRBJ1-1; the match to TRBD1 covers 8 bases. The CDR3 sequence is 15 residues long. Per germline, CDR1 LNHDA and CDR2 SQIVND (reference sequence). Trimming at V came to 5 bases and at J to 1 base, leaving 6 bases not matched to a gene. CDR3 in DNA: TGTGCCAGTAGTCTAACAACAGGGGGGAACACTGAAGCTTTCTTT. It specifies CASSLTTGGNTEAFF.

This sequence joins TRBV30 and TRBJ1-5; D ambiguous. V was cut by 0 bases and J by 3 bases, with 9 bases left in between. The CDR3 length is 14 residues. Germline loops: CDR1 GTSNPN, CDR2 SVGIG (reference sequence). The CDR3 reads CAWSVREVNQPQHF. CDR3 bases: TGTGCCTGGAGTGTACGAGAGGTCAATCAGCCCCAGCATTTT.